This T cell receptor beta chain was captured by sequencing in a study of T-cell reconstitution after alpha-beta-depleted transplantation in children. CDR3 length: 15 residues. The germline gives CDR1 SGHRS, CDR2 YFSETQ. Trimming stripped 0 bases from V and 0 bases from J, with 9 bases between. Library preparation (for TCRbeta) was performed with unique molecular identifiers. Each CDR3 protein gets one entry after TCRdb re-called the PCR reads with MiXCR. In the table there are about 590,000 distinct CDR3 sequences, 10% to 15% of which are singletons. This sequence joins TRBV5-1 and TRBJ1-1; possibly TRBD1 for D (6 bases). This sequence originates from a male patient aged 10 to 17 who had a stem cell transplant for acute myeloid leukemia, so the T cells may come from the graft donor. Specimen: PBMCs, mostly from graft donor cells, collected 360 days after TCRalphabeta/CD19-depleted stem cell transplant. CDR3 protein: CASSLAAGVNTEAFF. CDR3 DNA: TGCGCCAGCAGCTTGGCCGCAGGGGTGAACACTGAAGCTTTCTTT.